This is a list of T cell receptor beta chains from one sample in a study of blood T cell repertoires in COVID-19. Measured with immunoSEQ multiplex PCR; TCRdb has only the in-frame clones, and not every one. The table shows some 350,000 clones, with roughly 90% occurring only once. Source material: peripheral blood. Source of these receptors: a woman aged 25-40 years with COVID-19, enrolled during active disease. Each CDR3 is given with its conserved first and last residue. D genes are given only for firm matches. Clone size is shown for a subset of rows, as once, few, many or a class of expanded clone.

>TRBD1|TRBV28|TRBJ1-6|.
TGTGCCAGCAGTTTATCCTACAGGGGGCCTAATTCACCCCTCCACTTT
CASSLSYRGPNSPLHF
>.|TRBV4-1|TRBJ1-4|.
TGCGCCAGCAGCCAAGGCCCCCGCCGTGGTGCAGGGGTTCGGGAAAAACTGTTTTTT
CASSQGPRRGAGVREKLFF
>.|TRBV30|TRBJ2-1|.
TGTGCCTGGAGTGTCGGCGGTACAATGAGTGGGCAGTTCTTC
CAWSVGGTMSGQFF
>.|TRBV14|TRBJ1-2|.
TGTGCCAGCAGCCAAGTAACAGGAAGGCCAAGCCCCCACTATGGCTACACCTTC
CASSQVTGRPSPHYGYTF
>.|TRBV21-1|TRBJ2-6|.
TGTGCCAGCAGCAAACCCGTCCCGCCGAGCTCTGGGGCCAACGTCCTGACTTTC
CASSKPVPPSSGANVLTF
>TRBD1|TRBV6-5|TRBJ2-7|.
TGTGCCAGCAGACTACAGGGGGCAAACTACGAGCAGTACTTC
CASRLQGANYEQYF
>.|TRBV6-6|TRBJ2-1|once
TGTGCCAGCATTCTAGCGAACGGGGATGAGCAGTTCTTC
CASILANGDEQFF
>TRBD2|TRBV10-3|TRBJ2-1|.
TGTGCCAGCGGGAGAAACAATGAGCAGTTCTTC
CASGRNNEQFF
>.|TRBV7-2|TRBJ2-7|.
TGTGCCAGCAGCCAGGGACACAGGGTCTACGAGCAGTACTTC
CASSQGHRVYEQYF
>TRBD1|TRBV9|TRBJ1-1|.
TGTGCCAGCAGCGGGTCGAGGGACAGGGGAAGCACTGAAGCTTTCTTT
CASSGSRDRGSTEAFF
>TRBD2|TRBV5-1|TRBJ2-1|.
TGCGCCAGCAGCTTGGAAAGACTAGCGGGAGCTTCCTCCTACAATGAGCAGTTCTTC
CASSLERLAGASSYNEQFF
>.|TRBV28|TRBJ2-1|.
TGTGCCAGCAGTTTCCCGTCCAATGAGCAGTTCTTC
CASSFPSNEQFF
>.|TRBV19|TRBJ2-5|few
TGTGCCAGTAGTATTCAATGGAGGGGGGGAGAAGAGACCCAGTACTTC
CASSIQWRGGEETQYF
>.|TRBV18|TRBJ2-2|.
TGTGCCAGCTCTCAACGGAGGACTCGTACCGGGGAGCTGTTTTTT
CASSQRRTRTGELFF
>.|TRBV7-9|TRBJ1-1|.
TGTGCCAGCAGCCCAGGGAGGCATCCAATTACAGAAGCTTTCTTT
CASSPGRHPITEAFF
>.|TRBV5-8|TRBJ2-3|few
TGTGCCAGCAGCCCCTGGGCAGGGCCCACAGATACGCAGTATTTT
CASSPWAGPTDTQYF
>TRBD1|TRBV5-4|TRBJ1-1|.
TGTGCCAGCAGCTCTCGGACAGGGGGGACTGAAGCTTTCTTT
CASSSRTGGTEAFF
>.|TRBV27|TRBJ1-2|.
TGTGCCAGCAGTGCCGGGATAACCTATGGCTACACCTTC
CASSAGITYGYTF
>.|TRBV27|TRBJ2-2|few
TGTGCCAGCAGTTTATCTCTCGACAGGGGAGGGACCGGGGAGCTGTTTTTT
CASSLSLDRGGTGELFF
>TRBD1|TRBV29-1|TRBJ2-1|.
TGCAGCGTTGAGAGGACAGGGGGTTATGAGCAGTTCTTC
CSVERTGGYEQFF
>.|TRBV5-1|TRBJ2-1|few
TGCGCCAGCAGCTTTCTCGACAGGATCATGAATGAGCAGTTCTTC
CASSFLDRIMNEQFF
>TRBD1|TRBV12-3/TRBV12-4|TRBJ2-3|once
TGTGCCAGCAGTCCGAACAGGGGTGATACGCAGTATTTT
CASSPNRGDTQYF